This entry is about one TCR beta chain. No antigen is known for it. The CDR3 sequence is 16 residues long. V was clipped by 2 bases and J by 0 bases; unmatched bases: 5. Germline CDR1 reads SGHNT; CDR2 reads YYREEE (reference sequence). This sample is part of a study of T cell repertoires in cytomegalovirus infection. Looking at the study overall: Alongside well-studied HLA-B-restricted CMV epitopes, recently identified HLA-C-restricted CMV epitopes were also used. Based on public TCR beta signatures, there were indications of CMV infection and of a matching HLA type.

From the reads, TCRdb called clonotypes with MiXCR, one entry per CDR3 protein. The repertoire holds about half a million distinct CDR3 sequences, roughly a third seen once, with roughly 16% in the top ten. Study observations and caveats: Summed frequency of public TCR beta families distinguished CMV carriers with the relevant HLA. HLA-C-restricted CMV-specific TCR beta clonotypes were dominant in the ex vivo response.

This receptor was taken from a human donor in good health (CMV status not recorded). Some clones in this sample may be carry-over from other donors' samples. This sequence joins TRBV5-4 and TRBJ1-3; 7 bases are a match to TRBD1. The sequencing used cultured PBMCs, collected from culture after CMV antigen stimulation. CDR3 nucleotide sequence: TGTGCCAGCAGCTTCGGACAGGACCTCTCTGGAAACACCATATATTTT. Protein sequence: CASSFGQDLSGNTIYF.